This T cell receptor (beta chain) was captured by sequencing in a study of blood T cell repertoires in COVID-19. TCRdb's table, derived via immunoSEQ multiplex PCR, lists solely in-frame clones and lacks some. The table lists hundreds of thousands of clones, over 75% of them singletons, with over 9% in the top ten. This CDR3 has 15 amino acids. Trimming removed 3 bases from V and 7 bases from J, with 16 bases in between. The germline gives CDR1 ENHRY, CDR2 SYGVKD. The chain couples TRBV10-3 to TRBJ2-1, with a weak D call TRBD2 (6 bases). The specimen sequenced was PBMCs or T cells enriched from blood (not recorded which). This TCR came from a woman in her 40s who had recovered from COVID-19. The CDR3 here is CAISDSRGLGNEQFF. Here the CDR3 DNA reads TGTGCCATCAGTGACTCCCGGGGGTTAGGTAATGAGCAGTTCTTC.